This T cell receptor (beta chain) originates from a study of metastatic and nonmetastatic thyroid tumors (dated by TCRdb to 2020 to 2022). With regard to the full study: For patients with malignant and with benign thyroid disease, the researchers compared repertoires between peripheral blood samples and tumor or nodule tissue samples. The paper's findings and limits, for the study overall: In both blood and tumor samples, malignant tumors were reported to have significantly higher TCR beta diversity than benign nodules.

This clone was counted at least ten times. No cognate antigen has been identified for it. Compared with germline, one end of the junction differs, possibly owing to a read error. From cysteine to phenylalanine, the CDR3 is 12 amino acids long. Kept here is only the CDR3 DNA, which spans 36 bases and is read in frame from base 1. According to the germline V gene, CDR1 reads SNHLY and CDR2 reads FYNNEI. The library was produced with PCR. Sequencing was performed on an Illumina HiSeq 4000. High-throughput sequencing was used to profile the TCR beta-chain CDR3 region of every patient. In the source study's methods: CDR3 differences across clinicopathological groups were used to build a classifier for discriminating distant-metastatic papillary thyroid cancer patients. The Shannon index was used to measure repertoire diversity, and the Morisita-Horn index was used to measure how similar tumor and blood repertoires were. TCRdb trimmed the raw reads at Q25, called clones with MiXCR and kept productive beta chains. The V and J calls follow TCRdb's processing rather than the paper's. For this sample the table gives more than 40,000 clones, of which 16% were detected only once. The ten biggest clones cover approximately 20% of the sample.

Before undergoing thyroid surgery, none of the patients had been given any kind of treatment. The study retrospectively analysed patient clinical samples collected from about 2012 to 2018 using T-cell receptor beta sequencing. The sequenced material came from blood. The sequence derives from a female donor with papillary thyroid cancer or a benign thyroid nodule (not recorded which). Some clones in this sample may be carry-over from other donors' samples. This chain joins TRBV2 to TRBJ2-5; the D gene cannot be named for sure. This receptor has the CDR3 CASSAAQGTQYF. DNA sequence: TGTGCCAGCAGTGCTGCCCAAGGGACCCAGTACTTC. Supplemented by the reference TRBV2 and TRBJ2-5 proteins around the CDR3, the complete variable domain is EPEVTQTPSHQVTQMGQEVILRCVPISNHLYFYWYRQILGQKVEFLVSFYNNEISEKSEIFDDQFSVERPDGSNFTLKIRSTKLEDSAMYFCASSAAQGTQYFGPGTRLLVL.